A selection of T cell receptor beta chains follows, all from one sample in a study of T cell repertoires and HLA-DP antigens. Produced via immunoSEQ multiplex PCR; TCRdb's table is partial and in-frame only. The sample lists 90,000 to 130,000 clones; almost 95% were seen once. No antigens are known for them. The sequencing sample was made of CD4+ T cells from PBMCs. Receptor source: a woman aged 18-29 years in good health and CMV-seronegative. Both conserved end residues are part of each CDR3. The D gene is left open where the match is weak. The size of a clone is reported for some rows only, either as once, few or many, or as a class for expanded clones.

d_call	clone_size	v_call	j_call	cdr3_aa	cdr3_nt
-	-	TRBV9	TRBJ2-2	CASSVAGLRVGELFF	TGTGCCAGCAGCGTCGCGGGGCTTAGGGTCGGGGAGCTGTTTTTT
-	-	TRBV28	TRBJ1-2	CATYPRGPYGYTF	TGTGCCACTTACCCCCGGGGGCCCTATGGCTACACCTTC
-	-	TRBV28	TRBJ1-1	CASFGTPTNTEAFF	TGTGCCAGCTTCGGGACACCGACAAACACTGAAGCTTTCTTT
TRBD2	-	TRBV5-1	TRBJ2-5	CASSPGTSGGEETQYF	TGCGCCAGCAGCCCCGGGACTAGCGGGGGCGAGGAGACCCAGTACTTC
-	-	TRBV20-1	TRBJ2-3	CSGEASDTQYF	TGCAGTGGCGAGGCGTCAGATACGCAGTATTTT
TRBD1	-	TRBV11-2	TRBJ1-3	CASSLDGGGFGNTIYF	TGTGCCAGCAGCTTAGATGGAGGGGGCTTTGGAAACACCATATATTTT
TRBD2	-	TRBV2	TRBJ2-5	CASSVGGGIQETQYF	TGTGCCAGCAGTGTGGGCGGGGGAATACAAGAGACCCAGTACTTC
-	-	TRBV4-3	TRBJ2-1	CASSQGWGTDEQFF	TGCGCCAGCAGCCAAGGTTGGGGGACCGATGAGCAGTTCTTC
TRBD1	-	TRBV19	TRBJ1-5	CASSMGQSRYSNQPQHF	TGTGCCAGTAGTATGGGACAGAGCCGTTATAGCAATCAGCCCCAGCATTTT
TRBD1	-	TRBV25-1	TRBJ2-5	CASSDRQGRKETQYF	TGTGCCAGCAGTGATAGACAGGGGCGGAAAGAGACCCAGTACTTC
-	-	TRBV5-6	TRBJ2-1	CASSLEIADSSYNEQFF	TGTGCCAGCAGCTTGGAAATAGCGGACAGCTCCTACAATGAGCAGTTCTTC
-	-	TRBV30	TRBJ1-6	CAWSNPQGTYNSPLHF	TGTGCCTGGAGCAACCCCCAGGGAACCTATAATTCACCCCTCCACTTT
-	-	TRBV27	TRBJ2-1	CASKILAQDRQFF	TGTGCCAGCAAGATCCTAGCTCAAGATCGTCAGTTCTTC
TRBD1	-	TRBV19	TRBJ2-4	CASSIGTEVDIQYF	TGTGCCAGTAGTATCGGGACAGAGGTAGACATTCAGTACTTC
TRBD1	once	TRBV9	TRBJ2-5	CASSAGQGGGTQYF	TGTGCCAGCAGCGCAGGACAGGGTGGGGGTACCCAGTACTTC
TRBD2	-	TRBV6-5	TRBJ2-1	CASSLAGSGYNEQFF	TGTGCCAGCAGTCTAGCGGGGTCTGGGTACAATGAGCAGTTCTTC
TRBD1	-	TRBV14	TRBJ2-7	CASSQEGAGTGTYEQYF	TGTGCCAGCAGCCAAGAGGGGGCCGGGACAGGTACCTACGAGCAGTACTTC
TRBD1	-	TRBV28	TRBJ1-2	CASLGQFAYGYTF	TGTGCCAGCCTGGGACAGTTCGCCTATGGCTACACCTTC
TRBD2	-	TRBV11-3	TRBJ2-2	CASSLDQSGGNTGELFF	TGTGCCAGCAGCTTAGATCAGAGCGGGGGGAACACCGGGGAGCTGTTTTTT
TRBD2	-	TRBV10-1	TRBJ2-1	CASSELRPGGHNEQFF	TGCGCCAGCAGTGAGTTGAGACCGGGAGGGCACAATGAGCAGTTCTTC
TRBD1	-	TRBV4-1	TRBJ1-2	CASSNRQGAQGYTF	TGCGCCAGCAGCAACCGACAGGGGGCTCAAGGCTACACCTTC
TRBD1	-	TRBV19	TRBJ1-1	CASSRDRGTSAFF	TGTGCCAGTAGCCGGGACAGGGGTACGTCGGCTTTCTTT
TRBD2	once	TRBV27	TRBJ2-4	CASSLFALAGGPKNIQYF	TGTGCCAGCAGTTTATTCGCACTAGCGGGAGGGCCAAAAAACATTCAGTACTTC
TRBD2	-	TRBV7-3	TRBJ2-2	CASSMGLAGTGELFF	TGTGCCAGCAGCATGGGACTAGCCGGCACCGGGGAGCTGTTTTTT
TRBD2	-	TRBV14	TRBJ2-5	CASSQLGLYQETQYF	TGTGCCAGCAGCCAGTTGGGACTATACCAAGAGACCCAGTACTTC
-	-	TRBV5-6	TRBJ1-1	CASSLAGLHQNTEAFF	TGTGCCAGCAGCTTGGCCGGTTTACACCAGAACACTGAAGCTTTCTTT
-	-	TRBV6-1	TRBJ2-2	CASSETVVGTGELFF	TGTGCCAGCAGTGAAACCGTTGTAGGTACCGGGGAGCTGTTTTTT
TRBD2	-	TRBV5-1	TRBJ2-7	CASSLVAGGGPYEQYF	TGCGCCAGCAGCTTGGTAGCCGGGGGGGGGCCCTACGAGCAGTACTTC
TRBD1	-	TRBV9	TRBJ2-3	CASSVQGGRDTQYF	TGTGCCAGCAGCGTCCAAGGGGGCCGGGATACGCAGTATTTT
-	-	TRBV29-1	TRBJ2-3	CSVSRGSDTQYF	TGCAGCGTATCGCGAGGTTCAGATACGCAGTATTTT
-	-	TRBV7-9	TRBJ2-1	CASTWGQGLYYEQFF	TGTGCCAGCACTTGGGGGCAGGGTTTGTATTATGAGCAGTTCTTC
TRBD1	-	TRBV7-2	TRBJ2-7	CASSPRTGAKPHYEQYF	TGTGCCAGCAGCCCCCGGACAGGGGCCAAACCACACTACGAGCAGTACTTC
TRBD1	-	TRBV5-4	TRBJ1-2	CASSSPGTGGGYTF	TGTGCCAGCAGCTCTCCCGGGACAGGGGGTGGCTACACCTTC
-	-	TRBV7-2	TRBJ2-5	CASSLGEVQETQYF	TGTGCCAGCAGCCTCGGGGAGGTACAAGAGACCCAGTACTTC
TRBD2	once	TRBV30	TRBJ2-1	CAWSVTSGRRVSMNEQFF	TGTGCCTGGAGTGTGACTAGCGGGAGAAGGGTATCAATGAATGAGCAGTTCTTC
-	-	TRBV7-9	TRBJ1-2	CASSFWGTEDYGYTF	TGTGCCAGCAGCTTCTGGGGGACGGAGGACTATGGCTACACCTTC
-	-	TRBV9	TRBJ2-7	CASSVDSKSTYEQYF	TGTGCCAGCAGCGTAGACTCGAAGAGTACCTACGAGCAGTACTTC
-	-	TRBV6-1	TRBJ2-1	CASSEGDWYSSYNEQFF	TGTGCCAGCAGTGAAGGGGATTGGTACAGCTCCTACAATGAGCAGTTCTTC
-	-	TRBV28	TRBJ2-7	CASSFRQGGTAYEQYF	TGTGCCAGCAGTTTTCGCCAGGGGGGTACCGCCTACGAGCAGTACTTC
-	-	TRBV27	TRBJ2-5	CASSHTRNQETQYF	TGTGCCAGCAGTCACACTCGCAACCAAGAGACCCAGTACTTC
TRBD1	-	TRBV11-3	TRBJ2-1	CASSLARTGPYEQFF	TGTGCCAGCAGCTTAGCTCGGACAGGTCCGTATGAGCAGTTCTTC
-	-	TRBV11-2	TRBJ2-2	CASSLGSGEQGELFF	TGTGCCAGCAGCTTAGGTTCAGGGGAGCAAGGGGAGCTGTTTTTT
-	few	TRBV7-2	TRBJ1-5	CASSPRVGGQPQHF	TGTGCCAGCAGCCCTCGGGTTGGGGGTCAGCCCCAGCATTTT
-	-	TRBV6-6	TRBJ1-6	CASSQQGYSPLHF	TGTGCCAGCAGCCAACAGGGTTACTCACCCCTCCACTTT
TRBD2	-	TRBV9	TRBJ2-7	CASSFGAGDTYEQYF	TGTGCCAGCAGCTTTGGAGCGGGAGATACTTACGAGCAGTACTTC
-	-	TRBV7-9	TRBJ2-1	CASSHGQSSYNEQFF	TGTGCCAGCAGCCATGGACAGAGCTCCTACAATGAGCAGTTCTTC
-	once	TRBV18	TRBJ1-6	CASSPRGENSPLHF	TGTGCCAGCTCACCACGCGGGGAAAATTCACCCCTCCACTTT
-	-	TRBV5-1	TRBJ1-3	CASSLEATGSGNTIYF	TGCGCCAGCAGCTTGGAGGCGACAGGCTCTGGAAACACCATATATTTT
TRBD2	-	TRBV27	TRBJ2-7	CASSLSVLAGNYEQYF	TGTGCCAGCAGTTTATCGGTACTAGCGGGAAACTACGAGCAGTACTTC
-	-	TRBV2	TRBJ2-2	CASRESNTGELFF	TGTGCCAGCAGGGAGTCGAACACCGGGGAGCTGTTTTTT
TRBD1	-	TRBV2	TRBJ2-3	CATRQGFGNTDTQYF	TGTGCCACCCGACAGGGATTTGGGAACACAGATACGCAGTATTTT
TRBD1	-	TRBV18	TRBJ1-1	CASSNTGEGSAFF	TGTGCCAGCTCCAATACAGGGGAGGGGTCAGCTTTCTTT